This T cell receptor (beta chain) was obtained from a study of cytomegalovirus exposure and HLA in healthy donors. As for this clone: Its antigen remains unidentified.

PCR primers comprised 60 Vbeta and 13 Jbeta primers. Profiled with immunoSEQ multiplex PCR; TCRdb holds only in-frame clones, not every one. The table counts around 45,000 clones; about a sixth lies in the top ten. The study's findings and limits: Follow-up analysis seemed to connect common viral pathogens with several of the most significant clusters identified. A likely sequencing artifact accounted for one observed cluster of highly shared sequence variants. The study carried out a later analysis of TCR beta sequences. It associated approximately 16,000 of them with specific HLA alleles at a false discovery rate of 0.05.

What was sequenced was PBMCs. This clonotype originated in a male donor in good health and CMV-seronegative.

CDR3 sequence (DNA): TGTGCCAGTTCGAGGGATGGGGAGGATCAGCCCCAGCATTTT. As protein: CASSRDGEDQPQHF. This chain connects TRBV5-4 to TRBJ1-5; the D is unclear. The V gene lost 8 bases and the J gene lost 5 bases, with 17 bases spanning the gap. Germline values: CDR1 SGHNT, CDR2 YYREEE (reference sequence). The CDR3 totals 14 residues.